The 4 T cell receptor beta chains reported below all come from one sample, sequenced in a study of T-cell memory formation after mild COVID-19. TCRdb used MiXCR to reprocess the 5' RACE reads, holding one entry per CDR3 protein. The sample carries under 550,000 distinct CDR3 sequences, over 15% recorded once. What was sequenced was PBMCs or a T cell subset sorted from them (not recorded which). Receptors originate from an adult woman who had mild COVID-19 (a few samples of this study predate the infection). Cell type and time point are not known.

This clonotype appeared a few times. The junction shows a germline mismatch at one end, possibly a read error. This chain joins TRBV20-1 and TRBJ2-1; 13 bases align to TRBD2. Germline V CDR1 and CDR2: DFQATT, SNEGSKA (reference sequence). CDR3 length equals 16 residues. The CDR3 DNA is TGCAGTGCTAGAGATCTCGGACTAGCGGGGGAAGCCGGGCGGATCTTC. This gives the protein CSARDLGLAGEAGRIF.

The chain carries TRBV5-6 and TRBJ1-1, with a weak D call TRBD1 (6 bases). The germline V gene has CDR1 SGHDT and CDR2 YYEEEE. This CDR3 region has 17 residues. The germline V and J ends were trimmed by 0 bases and 1 base, with 16 bases remaining between them. CDR3 sequence: CASSLVGLKQGNTEAFF. In DNA form, the CDR3 reads TGTGCCAGCAGCTTGGTCGGCCTGAAACAGGGGAACACTGAAGCTTTCTTT.

In DNA form, the CDR3 reads TGTGCCACCAGTGATGGGGACGGCCATGGCTACACCTTC. The encoded protein is CATSDGDGHGYTF. The chain joins TRBV24-1 to TRBJ1-2; weak D call: TRBD1 (5 bases). Deletions cut 3 bases from V and 6 bases from J, with 10 bases between. The CDR3 is 13 residues long. Germline CDR1 is KGHDR and CDR2 is SFDVKD.

V usage is TRBV4-1 and J usage is TRBJ2-1; D not resolved. CDR3 size: 15 residues. Per germline, CDR1 MGHRA and CDR2 YSYEKL. Trimming cost V 0 bases and J 4 bases, with 10 bases left between them. The CDR3 region is CASSQDDRLYNEQFF. In DNA, the CDR3 is TGCGCCAGCAGCCAAGATGATCGGCTATACAATGAGCAGTTCTTC.